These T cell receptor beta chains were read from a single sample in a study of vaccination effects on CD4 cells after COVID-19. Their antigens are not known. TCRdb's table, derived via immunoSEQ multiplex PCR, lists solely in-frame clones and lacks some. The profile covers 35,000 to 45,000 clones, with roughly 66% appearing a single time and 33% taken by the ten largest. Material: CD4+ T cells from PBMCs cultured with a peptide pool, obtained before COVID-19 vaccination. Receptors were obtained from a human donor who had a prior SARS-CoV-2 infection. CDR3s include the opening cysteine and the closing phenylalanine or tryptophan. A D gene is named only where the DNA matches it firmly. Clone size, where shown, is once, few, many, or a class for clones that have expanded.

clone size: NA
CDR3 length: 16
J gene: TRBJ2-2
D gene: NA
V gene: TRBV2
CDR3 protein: CASSDGRKGMGGELFF
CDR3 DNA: TGTGCCAGCAGTGACGGGCGGAAGGGAATGGGCGGGGAGCTGTTTTTT

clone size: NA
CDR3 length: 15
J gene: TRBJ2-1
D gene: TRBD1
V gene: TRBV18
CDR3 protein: CASSPLGTGSNEQFF
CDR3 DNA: TGTGCCAGCTCACCACTGGGGACAGGGTCAAATGAGCAGTTCTTC

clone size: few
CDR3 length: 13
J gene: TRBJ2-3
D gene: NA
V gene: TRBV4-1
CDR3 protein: CASSQDSRTYKYF
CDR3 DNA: TGCGCCAGCAGCCAAGATAGTCGGACATACAAGTATTTT

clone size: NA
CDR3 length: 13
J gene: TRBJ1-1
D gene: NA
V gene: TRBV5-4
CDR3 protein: CASSSGRNTEAFF
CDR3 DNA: TGTGCCAGCAGCTCGGGCAGGAACACTGAAGCTTTCTTT

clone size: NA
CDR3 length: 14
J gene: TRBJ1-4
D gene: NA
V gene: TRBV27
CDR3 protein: CASSSSWGDKKLFF
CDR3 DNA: TGTGCCAGCAGTTCCTCATGGGGGGATAAAAAACTGTTTTTT

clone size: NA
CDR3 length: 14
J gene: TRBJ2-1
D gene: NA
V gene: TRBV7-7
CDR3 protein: CASSFLGAYNEQFF
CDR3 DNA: TGTGCTAGCAGCTTCCTAGGGGCTTACAATGAGCAGTTCTTC

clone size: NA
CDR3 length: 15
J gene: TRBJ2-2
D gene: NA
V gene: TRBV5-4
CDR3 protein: CASSLGGTNTGELFF
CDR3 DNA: TGTGCCAGCAGCTTGGGAGGGACGAACACCGGGGAGCTGTTTTTT

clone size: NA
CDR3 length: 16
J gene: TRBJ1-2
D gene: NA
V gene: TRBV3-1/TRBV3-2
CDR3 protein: CASSRETGSYNYGYTF
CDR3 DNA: TGTGCCAGCAGCCGAGAGACCGGGTCCTATAACTATGGCTACACCTTC

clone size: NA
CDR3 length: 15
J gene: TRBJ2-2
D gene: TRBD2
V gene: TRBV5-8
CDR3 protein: CASIFAGGPIGELFF
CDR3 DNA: TGTGCCAGCATCTTTGCGGGGGGCCCGATTGGGGAGCTGTTTTTT

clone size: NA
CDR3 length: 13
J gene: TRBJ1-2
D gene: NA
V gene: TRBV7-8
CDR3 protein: CASSLGTDYGYTF
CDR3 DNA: TGTGCCAGCAGCTTAGGGACAGACTATGGCTACACCTTC

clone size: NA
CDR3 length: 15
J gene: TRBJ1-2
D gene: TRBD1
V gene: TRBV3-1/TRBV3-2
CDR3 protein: CASSPIPDRLDGYTF
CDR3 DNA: TGTGCCAGCAGCCCTATTCCGGACAGGTTGGATGGCTACACCTTC

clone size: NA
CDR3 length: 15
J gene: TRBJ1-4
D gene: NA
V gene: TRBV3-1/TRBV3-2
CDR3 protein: CASSQDPAANEKLFF
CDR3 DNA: TGTGCCAGCAGCCAAGATCCGGCGGCTAATGAAAAACTGTTTTTT

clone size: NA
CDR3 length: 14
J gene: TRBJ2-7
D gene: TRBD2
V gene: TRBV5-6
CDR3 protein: CASSTQRGLGEQYF
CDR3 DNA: TGTGCCAGCAGCACACAGCGGGGCCTGGGCGAGCAGTACTTC

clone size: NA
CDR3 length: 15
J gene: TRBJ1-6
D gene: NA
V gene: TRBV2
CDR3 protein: CASSEMAVDNSPLHF
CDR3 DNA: TGTGCCAGCAGTGAAATGGCGGTGGATAATTCACCCCTCCACTTT

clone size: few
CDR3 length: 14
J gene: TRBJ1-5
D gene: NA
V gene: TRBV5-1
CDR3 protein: CASSLDGSGQPQHF
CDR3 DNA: TGCGCCAGCAGCTTAGATGGGTCGGGTCAGCCCCAGCATTTT

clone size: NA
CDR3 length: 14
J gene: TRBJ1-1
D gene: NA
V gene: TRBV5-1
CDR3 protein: CASSLLLRSAEAFF
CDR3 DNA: TGCGCCAGCAGCTTGTTGTTAAGAAGCGCTGAAGCTTTCTTT

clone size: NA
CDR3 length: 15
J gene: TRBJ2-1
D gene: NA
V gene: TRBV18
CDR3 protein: CASSQSGWGYNEQFF
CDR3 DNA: TGTGCCAGCTCACAGTCTGGATGGGGATACAATGAGCAGTTCTTC

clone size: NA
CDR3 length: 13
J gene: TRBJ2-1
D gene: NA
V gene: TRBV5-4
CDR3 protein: CASSSDSYNEQFF
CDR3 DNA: TGTGCCAGCAGCTCGGACAGCTACAATGAGCAGTTCTTC

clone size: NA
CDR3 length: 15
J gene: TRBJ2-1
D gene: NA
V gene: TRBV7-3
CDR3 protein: CASSLLLAAYNEQFF
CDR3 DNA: TGTGCCAGCAGCTTACTACTCGCGGCCTACAATGAGCAGTTCTTC

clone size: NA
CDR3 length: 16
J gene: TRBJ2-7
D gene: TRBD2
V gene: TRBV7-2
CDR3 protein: CASSSTGTSGNYEQYF
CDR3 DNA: TGTGCCAGCAGCAGCACCGGGACTAGCGGGAACTACGAGCAGTACTTC

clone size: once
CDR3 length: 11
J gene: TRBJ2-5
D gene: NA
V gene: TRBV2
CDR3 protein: CASSYWETQYF
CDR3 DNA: TGTGCCAGCAGTTATTGGGAGACCCAGTACTTC

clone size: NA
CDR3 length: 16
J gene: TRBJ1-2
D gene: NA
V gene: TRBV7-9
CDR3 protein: CASSRNVGGARVLPTF
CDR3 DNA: TGTGCCAGCAGCCGAAACGTGGGTGGGGCGCGAGTGCTCCCCACCTTC

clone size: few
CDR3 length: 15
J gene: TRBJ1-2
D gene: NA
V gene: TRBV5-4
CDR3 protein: CASSSPRDSSYGYTF
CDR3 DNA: TGTGCCAGCAGCTCTCCCCGGGACTCAAGCTATGGCTACACCTTC

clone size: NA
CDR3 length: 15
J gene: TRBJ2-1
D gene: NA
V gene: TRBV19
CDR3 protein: CASSIATAGRDEQFF
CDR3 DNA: TGTGCCAGTAGTATAGCCACAGCCGGGCGGGATGAGCAGTTCTTC

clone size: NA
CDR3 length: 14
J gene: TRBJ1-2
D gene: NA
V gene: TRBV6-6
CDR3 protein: CATKTQGSNYGYTF
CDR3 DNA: TGTGCCACCAAAACACAGGGTTCTAACTATGGCTACACCTTC

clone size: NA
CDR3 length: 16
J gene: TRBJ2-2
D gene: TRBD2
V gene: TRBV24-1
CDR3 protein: CATSSSGGSNTGELFF
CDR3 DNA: TGTGCCACCAGTTCGTCGGGGGGTTCGAACACCGGGGAGCTGTTTTTT

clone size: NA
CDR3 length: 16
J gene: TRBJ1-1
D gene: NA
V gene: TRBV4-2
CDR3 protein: CASSQEGVGVGTEAFF
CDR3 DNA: TGTGCCAGCAGCCAAGAAGGGGTAGGGGTGGGGACTGAAGCTTTCTTT

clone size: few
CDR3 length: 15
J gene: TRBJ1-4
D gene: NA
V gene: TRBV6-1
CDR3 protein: CASSEKGQDNEKLFF
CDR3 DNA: TGTGCCAGCAGTGAAAAGGGCCAAGATAATGAAAAACTGTTTTTT

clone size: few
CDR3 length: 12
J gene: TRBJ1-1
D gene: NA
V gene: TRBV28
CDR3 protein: CASSFWNTEAFF
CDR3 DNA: TGTGCCAGCAGTTTCTGGAACACTGAAGCTTTCTTT

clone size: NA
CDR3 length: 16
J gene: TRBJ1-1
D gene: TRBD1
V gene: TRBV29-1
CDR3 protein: CSVIQGQGGLVTEAFF
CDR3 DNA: TGCAGCGTCATACAGGGGCAGGGTGGTTTAGTCACTGAAGCTTTCTTT

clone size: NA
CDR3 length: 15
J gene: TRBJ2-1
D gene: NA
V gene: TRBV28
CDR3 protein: CASRKGGESYNEQFF
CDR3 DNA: TGTGCCAGCAGAAAGGGGGGGGAGTCCTACAATGAGCAGTTCTTC

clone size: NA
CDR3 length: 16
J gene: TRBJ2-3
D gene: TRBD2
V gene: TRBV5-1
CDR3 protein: CASSLGGTRGTDTQYF
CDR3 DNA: TGCGCCAGCAGCCTTGGGGGGACTAGGGGTACAGATACGCAGTATTTT

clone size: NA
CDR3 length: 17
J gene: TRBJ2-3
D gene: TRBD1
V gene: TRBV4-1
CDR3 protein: CASSQVGRGLRTDTQYF
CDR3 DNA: TGCGCCAGCAGCCAAGTGGGCAGGGGGCTACGCACAGATACGCAGTATTTT

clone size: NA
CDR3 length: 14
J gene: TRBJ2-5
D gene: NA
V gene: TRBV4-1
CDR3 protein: CASSQAVLGETQYF
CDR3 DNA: TGCGCCAGCAGCCAAGCCGTTCTAGGGGAGACCCAGTACTTC

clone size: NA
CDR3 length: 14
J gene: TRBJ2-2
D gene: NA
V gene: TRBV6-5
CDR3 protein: CASSPRALPGELFF
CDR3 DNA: TGTGCCAGCAGTCCTAGGGCTCTCCCTGGGGAGCTGTTTTTT

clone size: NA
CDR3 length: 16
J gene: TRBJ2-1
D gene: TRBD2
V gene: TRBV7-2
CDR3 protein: CASSGTSGGAYNEQFF
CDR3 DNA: TGTGCCAGCAGCGGAACCAGCGGGGGAGCCTACAATGAGCAGTTCTTC

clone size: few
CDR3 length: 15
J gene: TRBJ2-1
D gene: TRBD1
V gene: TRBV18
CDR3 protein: CASSPPGTGDNEQFF
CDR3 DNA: TGTGCCAGCTCACCTCCCGGGACAGGGGACAATGAGCAGTTCTTC

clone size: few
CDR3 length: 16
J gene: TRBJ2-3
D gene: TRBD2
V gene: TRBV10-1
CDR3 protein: CASPLGAREGLDTQYF
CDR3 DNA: TGCGCCAGTCCTCTAGGTGCCCGGGAGGGACTCGATACGCAGTATTTT

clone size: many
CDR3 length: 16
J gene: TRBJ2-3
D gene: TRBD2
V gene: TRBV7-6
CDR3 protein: CASSRALAGATDTQYF
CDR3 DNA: TGTGCCAGCAGCCGGGCCCTAGCGGGGGCGACAGATACGCAGTATTTT

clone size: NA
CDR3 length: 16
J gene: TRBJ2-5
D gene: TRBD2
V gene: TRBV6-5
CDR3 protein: CASSYGTSGGGETQYF
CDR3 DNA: TGTGCCAGCAGTTATGGGACTAGCGGGGGCGGAGAGACCCAGTACTTC

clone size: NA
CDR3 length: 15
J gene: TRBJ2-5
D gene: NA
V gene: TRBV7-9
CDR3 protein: CASSFLRGPEETQYF
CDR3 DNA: TGTGCCAGCAGCTTCCTCCGAGGACCTGAAGAGACCCAGTACTTC